Listed here are 30 T cell receptor beta chains from one sample, sequenced in a study of T cell repertoires in cytomegalovirus infection. These receptors have no identified antigens. TCRdb independently ran MiXCR on the reads; one entry per CDR3 protein. The table lists a few hundred thousand distinct CDR3 sequences, almost 40% of them singletons. Sequencing used cultured PBMCs, obtained from culture after CMV antigen stimulation. These receptors all stem from a human donor in good health (CMV status not recorded). Some clones in this sample may be carry-over from other donors' samples.

The genes are TRBV29-1 and TRBJ2-3, with D tentatively TRBD1 or TRBD2 (5 bases each). This CDR3 has 12 amino acids. The germline V gene encodes CDR1 SQVTM and CDR2 ANQGSEA. V lost 4 bases and J lost 1, with 6 bases in between. The CDR3, as DNA: TGCAGCGTTGGGGGACGCACAGATACGCAGTATTTT. As protein: CSVGGRTDTQYF.

This clonotype was seen at least ten times. The V gene is TRBV7-2, the J gene TRBJ2-7; 8 positions agree with TRBD2. Trimming cost V 4 bases and J 2 bases; bases outside gene matches: 4. The CDR3 runs to 14 residues. CDR1 SGHTA and CDR2 FQGNSA come from the germline V gene. CDR3 protein: CASSSRLATYEQYF. In nucleotides, the CDR3 is TGTGCCAGCAGCTCCCGACTAGCGACCTACGAGCAGTACTTC.

The chain carries TRBV7-8 and TRBJ2-1; D is possibly TRBD1 (7 bases). Per germline, CDR1 SGHVS and CDR2 FQNEAQ. The ends were cut back, 0 bases at V and 7 bases at J, with 22 bases in the middle. The CDR3 has 18 residues. The CDR3 loop is CASSLALGGGEGWNEQFF. The CDR3 bases are TGTGCCAGCAGCTTAGCGCTAGGAGGGGGCGAGGGTTGGAATGAGCAGTTCTTC.

The chain is built from TRBV5-4 and TRBJ1-5; tentative D call: TRBD1 (5 bases). The V gene's germline CDR1 is SGHNT and CDR2 YYREEE (reference sequence). Between the trimmed V and J ends, which lost 1 base and 4 bases, there was a span of 9 bases. This CDR3 spans 14 amino acids. The CDR3 DNA is TGTGCCAGCAGCTTGTACGGGGGGAATCAGCCCCAGCATTTT. Its protein is CASSLYGGNQPQHF.

This clonotype was seen many times. The chain links TRBV7-2 to TRBJ1-3; D remains ambiguous. V was clipped by 1 base and J by 0 bases, with 4 bases between them. Germline CDR1 reads SGHTA; CDR2 reads FQGNSA. The CDR3 covers 14 residues. The CDR3, as DNA: TGTGCCAGCAGCTTAGACACCTCTGGAAACACCATATATTTT. Protein sequence: CASSLDTSGNTIYF.

CDR3 loop: CASSLHRRQGLNEQFF. As DNA, the CDR3 is TGTGCCAGCAGTTTACACCGGAGACAGGGGCTCAATGAGCAGTTCTTC. The V call is TRBV27, the J call TRBJ2-1, with 8 bases that match TRBD1. The ends lost 2 bases at V and 6 bases at J; junction bases unmatched: 9. Germline V CDR1 and CDR2: MNHEY, SMNVEV (reference sequence). The CDR3 is 16 amino acids.

This clonotype was observed a handful of times. V is TRBV29-1 and J is TRBJ1-1, with a weak D call TRBD1 (6 bases). The CDR3 loop spans 16 amino acids. From germline, CDR1 is SQVTM and CDR2 ANQGSEA. The V end was cut by 5 bases, the J end by 2 bases, with 21 bases between. This CDR3 is CSVLGRGKRLNTEAFF. In DNA, the CDR3 is TGCAGCGTTTTAGGCAGGGGAAAACGGCTAAACACTGAAGCTTTCTTT. The full variable domain, completed using reference TRBV29-1 and TRBJ1-1, is SAVISQKPSRDICQRGTSLTIQCQVDSQVTMMFWYRQQPGQSLTLIATANQGSEATYESGFVIDKFPISRPNLTFSTLTVSNMSPEDSSIYLCSVLGRGKRLNTEAFFGQGTRLTVV.

The chain has TRBV9 and TRBJ1-3; D is unresolved. This CDR3 spans 15 amino acids. Trimming removed 4 bases at V and 3 bases at J, with 14 bases between. Germline CDR1 and CDR2: SGDLS and YYNGEE. The CDR3 DNA reads as TGTGCCAGCAGCTTAACCCAAGCAGGTGGAAACACCATATATTTT. This translates into CASSLTQAGGNTIYF.

The chain recombines TRBV20-1 with TRBJ2-7; possibly TRBD1 or TRBD2 for D (6 bases each). Trimming took off 5 bases at V and 4 bases at J, with 21 bases between the two ends. Germline V gene data show CDR1 as DFQATT and CDR2 as SNEGSKA (reference sequence). This CDR3 is built from 15 residues. The CDR3 here is CSALRLARGVYEQYF. In nucleotides, the CDR3 is TGCAGTGCTCTCCGCCTAGCGAGGGGGGTTTACGAGCAGTACTTC.

This clonotype was recorded at least ten times. This chain links TRBV7-2 with TRBJ2-5, with 8 bases that match TRBD2. Germline V CDR1 and CDR2: SGHTA, FQGNSA. The CDR3 consists of 14 residues. Trimming removed 4 bases from V and 1 base from J; junction bases left unmatched: 2. CDR3 amino acids: CASSYTSGQETQYF. DNA for the CDR3: TGTGCCAGCAGCTACACTAGCGGCCAAGAGACCCAGTACTTC. Full variable domain (missing parts from reference TRBV7-2 and TRBJ2-5): GAGVSQSPSNKVTEKGKDVELRCDPISGHTALYWYRQSLGQGLEFLIYFQGNSAPDKSGLPSDRFSAERTGGSVSTLTIQRTQQEDSAVYLCASSYTSGQETQYFGPGTRLLVL.

A few counts support this clonotype. The rearrangement joins TRBV10-3 to TRBJ1-1; D possibly corresponds to TRBD1 (5 bases). Germline V CDR1 and CDR2: ENHRY, SYGVKD. The CDR3 runs to 13 residues. V was pared by 3 bases and J by 6 bases, with 11 bases between. This chain's CDR3 is CAISDQGKAEAFF. In DNA, the CDR3 is TGTGCCATCAGTGATCAGGGTAAGGCTGAAGCTTTCTTT.

The chain employs TRBV19 and TRBJ2-2, with TRBD2 identical over 8 bases. Per germline, CDR1 LNHDA and CDR2 SQIVND (reference sequence). Trimming at V came to 9 bases and at J to 2 bases, leaving 8 bases not matched to a gene. This CDR3 has 15 residues. The CDR3 nucleotides are TGTGCCAGCCCCCGGGGGGGGTTAAACACCGGGGAGCTGTTTTTT. Translation gives CASPRGGLNTGELFF.

The chain employs TRBV20-1 and TRBJ2-7, with D uncertain. Germline V gene data show CDR1 as DFQATT and CDR2 as SNEGSKA (reference sequence). CDR3 length: 12 residues. V was trimmed by 1 base and J by 8 bases, leaving 12 bases between them. CDR3 sequence reads: CSARVADGQQYF. In DNA, the CDR3 is TGCAGTGCTAGAGTTGCAGATGGCCAGCAGTACTTC.

The rearrangement uses TRBV27 and TRBJ1-5; D remains unclear. CDR3 length: 16 amino acids. CDR1 is MNHEY, CDR2 SMNVEV, per germline (reference sequence). Trimming took off 7 bases at V and 0 bases at J, with 16 bases between the two ends. CDR3 sequence: CASTPRGAHSNQPQHF. The CDR3 DNA follows: TGTGCCAGCACCCCCCGAGGCGCCCATAGCAATCAGCCCCAGCATTTT.

The CDR3 loop reads CASSPKEGYNEQFF. The CDR3 DNA reads TGTGCCAGCAGTCCAAAGGAGGGCTACAATGAGCAGTTCTTC. This sequence joins TRBV7-8 and TRBJ2-1; TRBD2 might be the D (6 bases). Trimming shortened V by 6 bases and J by 3 bases, and 12 bases separated the two germline ends. Germline CDR1 SGHVS, CDR2 FQNEAQ. This CDR3 is 14 amino acids long.

The V call is TRBV6-1, the J call TRBJ2-5, with a weak D call TRBD2 (7 bases). The CDR3 is made up of 16 amino acids. The germline V gene has CDR1 MNHNS and CDR2 SASEGT. Trimming cost V 4 bases and J 2 bases, with 17 bases left between them. The CDR3 nucleotides are TGTGCCAGCAGTGGGGAGGAGGGAGGGGGTCAAGAGACCCAGTACTTC. As protein: CASSGEEGGGQETQYF.

This chain joins TRBV12-3 or TRBV12-4 and TRBJ2-4; no reliable D call. Trimming pared 3 bases from V and 3 bases from J, leaving 12 bases between. The CDR3 runs 15 residues. CDR3 protein: CASSFGSLDKNIQYF. The CDR3 DNA reads as TGTGCCAGCAGTTTTGGTTCCTTGGACAAAAACATTCAGTACTTC.

A single count supports this clonotype. The chain has TRBV2 and TRBJ1-4; D is perhaps TRBD1 (5 bases). The CDR3 spans 13 residues. The V gene's germline CDR1 is SNHLY and CDR2 FYNNEI. V lost 2 bases and J 8 bases, leaving 9 bases between the germline ends. CDR3 bases: TGTGCCAGCAGTGAACAGGGCAGAGAAAAACTGTTTTTT. It yields the protein CASSEQGREKLFF.

This rearrangement joins TRBV7-9 to TRBJ2-5; either TRBD1 or TRBD2 may supply D (6 bases each). The CDR3 extends over 12 amino acids. The V and J ends lost 5 bases and 4 bases respectively, with 8 bases between them. CDR1 and CDR2 from the germline V gene are SEHNR and FQNEAQ (reference sequence). The CDR3 DNA reads TGTGCCAGCAGCAAGGGGGGAGAGACCCAGTACTTC. Its translation is CASSKGGETQYF.

This clonotype was recorded a few times. The chain couples TRBV7-2 to TRBJ1-3, with D hard to call. The CDR3 sequence is 16 residues long. Germline assignment: CDR1 SGHTA and CDR2 FQGNSA. Trimming took 1 base from V and 7 from J, leaving 17 bases between them. The CDR3 loop is CASSLGSGASINTIYF. The CDR3 DNA reads TGTGCCAGCAGCTTAGGGAGCGGAGCTTCGATCAACACCATATATTTT.

In this sample, this clonotype turned up a few times. The chain recombines TRBV6-1 with TRBJ2-7; D is uncertain. CDR1 MNHNS and CDR2 SASEGT come from the germline V gene. V lost 5 bases, J lost 7 bases, and 9 bases lay in between. The CDR3 consists of 11 residues. CDR3 sequence (DNA): TGTGCCAGCAGTAGACTGGGGGAGCAGTACTTC. The encoded protein is CASSRLGEQYF.

This clonotype has just a few counts. The V gene is TRBV12-3 or TRBV12-4, the J gene TRBJ2-3, with D hard to call. The CDR3 has 13 residues. The ends were cut back, 6 bases at V and 6 bases at J, with 13 bases in the middle. CDR3: CASSFDSQDTQYF. The CDR3 DNA sequence: TGTGCCAGCAGCTTTGACTCCCAGGATACGCAGTATTTT.

The chain is built from TRBV7-4 and TRBJ2-7; 10 positions agree with TRBD2. The germline V gene has CDR1 SGHVT and CDR2 SQSDAQ. The CDR3 length is 15 residues. Unmatched junction bases numbered 7, after V lost 5 bases and J lost 3 bases. The CDR3 nucleotides read TGTGCCAGCAGCCACGGACTAGCGGTAATCTACGAGCAGTACTTC. The encoded protein is CASSHGLAVIYEQYF.

This clonotype turned up a few times. The chain recombines TRBV10-3 with TRBJ2-7, with a possible D match to TRBD1 (6 bases). CDR1 and CDR2 (germline): ENHRY, SYGVKD. The V end lost 6 bases, the J end lost 1 base, and 10 bases lay between the germline ends. The CDR3 spans 13 residues. The CDR3 loop is CAISRDNSYEQYF. CDR3 DNA sequence: TGTGCCATCAGCCGGGACAATTCCTACGAGCAGTACTTC.

With regard to this clonotype: It may be a read error: a sequence one base away is much more abundant. This chain links TRBV7-9 with TRBJ1-5; D is ambiguous. V lost 2 bases and J 3 bases, leaving 2 bases between the germline ends. The CDR3 length is 12 residues. CDR1 is SEHNR and CDR2 is FQNEAQ in the germline V gene (reference sequence). The CDR3 sequence: CASSLTNQPQHF. CDR3 DNA sequence: TGTGCCAGCAGCTTAACCAATCAGCCCCAGCATTTT.

V and J are TRBV5-6 and TRBJ1-4, with D possibly being TRBD1 (5 bases). The CDR3 totals 17 residues. The ends were cut back, 1 base at V and 0 bases at J, with 13 bases in the middle. Germline values: CDR1 SGHDT, CDR2 YYEEEE. DNA for the CDR3: TGTGCCAGCAGCTTGTATCAGGGCTACTCAACTAATGAAAAACTGTTTTTT. Translated: CASSLYQGYSTNEKLFF.

The J gene is TRBJ2-1, the V gene TRBV5-4; D could derive from TRBD1 or TRBD2 (6 bases each). The CDR3 is made up of 17 amino acids. Trimming took 4 bases from V and 3 from J, leaving 20 bases between them. Per germline, CDR1 SGHNT and CDR2 YYREEE (reference sequence). In DNA form, the CDR3 reads TGTGCCAGCAGCCCACGCCCAGGGGCGGGACTCTACAATGAGCAGTTCTTC. Encoded protein: CASSPRPGAGLYNEQFF.

J is TRBJ2-5 and V is TRBV20-1, with a weak D call TRBD1 (6 bases). Germline CDR1 is DFQATT and CDR2 is SNEGSKA (reference sequence). This CDR3 spans 11 amino acids. With 2 bases removed from V and 6 bases from J, the gap between germline ends came to 7 bases. CDR3 protein: CSARQGKTQYF. CDR3 sequence (DNA): TGCAGTGCTAGACAGGGGAAGACCCAGTACTTC.

CDR3 sequence reads: CASSGLGVGELFF. In DNA form, the CDR3 reads TGTGCCAGTAGCGGACTGGGTGTTGGGGAGCTGTTTTTT. The J gene is TRBJ2-2, the V gene TRBV19; D is possibly TRBD2 (5 bases). The CDR3 is 13 amino acids. V lost 6 bases to trimming and J lost 8 bases, with 13 bases between them. Germline CDR1 reads LNHDA; CDR2 reads SQIVND (reference sequence).

The genes are TRBV5-1 and TRBJ2-3, with 8 bases that match TRBD2. Trimming cost V 6 bases and J 4 bases; bases outside gene matches: 7. The CDR3 totals 14 residues. Germline V gene lookup returns CDR1 SGHRS and CDR2 YFSETQ. CDR3 in amino acids: CASTAGGRSDTQYF. Written as DNA, the CDR3 is TGCGCCAGCACCGCGGGGGGCCGGTCAGATACGCAGTATTTT.